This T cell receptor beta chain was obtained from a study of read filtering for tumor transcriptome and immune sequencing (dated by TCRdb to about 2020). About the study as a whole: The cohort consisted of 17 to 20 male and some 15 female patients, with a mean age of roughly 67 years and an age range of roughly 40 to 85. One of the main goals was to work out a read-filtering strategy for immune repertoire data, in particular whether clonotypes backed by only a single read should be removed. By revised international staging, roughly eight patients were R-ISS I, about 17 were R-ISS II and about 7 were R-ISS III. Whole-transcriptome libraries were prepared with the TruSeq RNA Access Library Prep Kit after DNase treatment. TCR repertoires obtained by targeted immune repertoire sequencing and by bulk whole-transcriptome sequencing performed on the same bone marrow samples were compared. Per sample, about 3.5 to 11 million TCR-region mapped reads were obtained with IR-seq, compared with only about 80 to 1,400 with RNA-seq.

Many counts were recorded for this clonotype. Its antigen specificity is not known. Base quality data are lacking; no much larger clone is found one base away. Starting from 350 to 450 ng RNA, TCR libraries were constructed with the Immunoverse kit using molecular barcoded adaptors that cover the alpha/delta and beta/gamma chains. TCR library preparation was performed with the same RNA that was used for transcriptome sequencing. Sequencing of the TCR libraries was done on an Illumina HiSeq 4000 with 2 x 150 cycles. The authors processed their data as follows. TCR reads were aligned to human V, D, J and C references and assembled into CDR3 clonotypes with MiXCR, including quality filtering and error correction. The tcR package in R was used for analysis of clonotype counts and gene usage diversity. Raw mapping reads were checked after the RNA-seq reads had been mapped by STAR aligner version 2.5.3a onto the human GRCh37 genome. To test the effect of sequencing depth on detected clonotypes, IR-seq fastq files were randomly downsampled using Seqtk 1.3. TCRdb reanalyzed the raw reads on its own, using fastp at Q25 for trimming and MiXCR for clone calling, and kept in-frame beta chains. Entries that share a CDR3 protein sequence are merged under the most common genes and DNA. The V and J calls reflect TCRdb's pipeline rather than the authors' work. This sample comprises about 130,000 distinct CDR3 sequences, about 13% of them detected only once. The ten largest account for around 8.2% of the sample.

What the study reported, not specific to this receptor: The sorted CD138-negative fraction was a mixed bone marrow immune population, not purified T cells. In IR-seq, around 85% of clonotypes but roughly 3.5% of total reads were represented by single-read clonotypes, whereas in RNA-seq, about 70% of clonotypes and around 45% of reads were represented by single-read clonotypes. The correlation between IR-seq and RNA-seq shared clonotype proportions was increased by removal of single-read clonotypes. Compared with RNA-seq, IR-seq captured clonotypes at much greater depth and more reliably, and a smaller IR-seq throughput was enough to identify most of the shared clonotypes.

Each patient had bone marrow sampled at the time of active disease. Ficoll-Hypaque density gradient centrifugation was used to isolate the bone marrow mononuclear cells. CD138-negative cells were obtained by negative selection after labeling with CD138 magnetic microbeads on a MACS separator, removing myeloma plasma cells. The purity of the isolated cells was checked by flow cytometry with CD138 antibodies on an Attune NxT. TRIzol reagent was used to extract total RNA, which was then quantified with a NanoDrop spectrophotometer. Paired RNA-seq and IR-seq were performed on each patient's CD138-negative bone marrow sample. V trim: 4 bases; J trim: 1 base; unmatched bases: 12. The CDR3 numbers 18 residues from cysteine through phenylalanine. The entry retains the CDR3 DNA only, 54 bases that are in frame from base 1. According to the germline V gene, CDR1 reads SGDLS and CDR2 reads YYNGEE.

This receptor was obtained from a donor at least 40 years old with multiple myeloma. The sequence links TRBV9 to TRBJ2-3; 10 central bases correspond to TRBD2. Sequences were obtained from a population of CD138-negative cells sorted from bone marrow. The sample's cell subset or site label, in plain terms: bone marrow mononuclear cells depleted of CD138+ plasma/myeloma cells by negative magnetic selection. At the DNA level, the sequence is TGTGCCAGCAGCCCAAGGCGGGCTAGCGGGAGAGGCACAGATACGCAGTATTTT. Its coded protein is CASSPRRASGRGTDTQYF.